This T cell receptor (beta chain) appears in the sequencing data of a study of blood T cell repertoires in COVID-19. Trimming removed 4 bases from V and 5 bases from J; junction bases left unmatched: 5. Germline assignment: CDR1 SGHDT and CDR2 YYEEEE. This CDR3 is 14 amino acids long. Produced via immunoSEQ multiplex PCR; TCRdb's table is partial and in-frame only. In the table there are tens of thousands of clones, approximately 85% of which are singletons. The material sequenced was peripheral blood. The V and J genes are TRBV5-6 and TRBJ1-4; 7 nucleotides match TRBD1. The clonotype was recovered from a man aged 45-65 years with COVID-19, enrolled during active disease. The DNA for the CDR3 is TGTGCCAGCAGCCCCGGGACAGAGAATGAAAAACTGTTTTTT. Its translation: CASSPGTENEKLFF.